This T cell receptor beta chain appears in the sequencing data of a study of CXCR3-negative and CXCR3-positive naive CD8 T cells. Study-level results: Diversity ran similarly high across both naive subsets but far lower in memory CD8+ cells. Naive subsets did not differ in surface CD5, and TRB CDR3 properties served to infer TCR strength.

The study sorted every CD8+ T cell subset in triplicate at 300,000 cells each. The study made its TRB cDNA libraries by 5' RACE, adding UMI labels. Reprocessing the 5' RACE reads, TCRdb reports a single entry for every CDR3 protein and omits DNA. The sample totals about 56,000 distinct CDR3 sequences. In regard to this clonotype: Its antigen is unidentified.

This CDR3 is 16 amino acids long. From germline, CDR1 is MNHEY and CDR2 SVGAGI. The chain employs TRBV6-5 and TRBJ2-3; TCRdb returns TRBD2, unconfirmable since there is no DNA. Sequenced material: memory CD8+ T cells from blood. This TCR was sampled from a human donor in good health. Some clones in this sample may be carry-over from other donors' samples. The CDR3 spells CASSYWVAGSTDTQYF.